This T cell receptor (beta chain) was identified during a study of T cell responses to AZD1222 COVID-19 vaccine. Libraries were prepared by immunoSEQ multiplex PCR; TCRdb keeps only in-frame clonotypes and omits some of them. The table lists over 75,000 clones, 89% of them singletons. For this clone: Its target is unknown.

General study results and limits: Repertoires were obtained solely post-peak T cell response. At study baseline, merely a handful of AZD1222 recipients were seropositive. Reports indicate that nearly half of spike-specific TCRs are directed at unmutated variant regions.

Sample: peripheral blood, taken on day 0 of AZD1222 vaccination. This receptor was obtained from an adult in good health.

CDR3 nucleotide sequence: TGTGCCAGCAACTTACAGGCGCCTAACACTGAAGCTTTCTTT. This sequence encodes CASNLQAPNTEAFF. The chain links TRBV6-5 to TRBJ1-1, with D possibly being TRBD1 (5 bases). This CDR3 has 14 residues. Germline values: CDR1 MNHEY, CDR2 SVGAGI. Trimming shortened V by 7 bases and J by 2 bases, and 14 bases separated the two germline ends.